One T cell receptor (beta chain) is described in this entry. From germline, CDR1 is SGHRS and CDR2 YFSETQ. The CDR3 is made up of 12 amino acids. Trimming took 4 bases from V and 2 from J, leaving 5 bases between them. Per the original data handling: How many nucleated cells were present was estimated from reference gene primer amplification. Using immunoSEQ multiplex PCR, the repertoire was profiled, and TCRdb retains in-frame clones only, with some absent. The DNA gave D and trimming, while V, J and clone size come from that table. The sample yields nearly 55,000 clones, about 86% seen once. This sample is part of a study of blood T cell repertoires in COVID-19. Overall study context: The United States, Italy and Spain were the sources of the acute and convalescent COVID-19 samples. T cells, B-cell-depleted T cells, or PBMCs supplied cDNA or gDNA.

The specimen sequenced was peripheral blood. The chain is built from TRBV5-1 and TRBJ2-3; D is undetermined. The receptor was derived from a man in his 70s with active COVID-19. CDR3 nucleotides: TGCGCCAGCAGCCTTAACACAGATACGCAGTATTTT. Translation gives CASSLNTDTQYF.